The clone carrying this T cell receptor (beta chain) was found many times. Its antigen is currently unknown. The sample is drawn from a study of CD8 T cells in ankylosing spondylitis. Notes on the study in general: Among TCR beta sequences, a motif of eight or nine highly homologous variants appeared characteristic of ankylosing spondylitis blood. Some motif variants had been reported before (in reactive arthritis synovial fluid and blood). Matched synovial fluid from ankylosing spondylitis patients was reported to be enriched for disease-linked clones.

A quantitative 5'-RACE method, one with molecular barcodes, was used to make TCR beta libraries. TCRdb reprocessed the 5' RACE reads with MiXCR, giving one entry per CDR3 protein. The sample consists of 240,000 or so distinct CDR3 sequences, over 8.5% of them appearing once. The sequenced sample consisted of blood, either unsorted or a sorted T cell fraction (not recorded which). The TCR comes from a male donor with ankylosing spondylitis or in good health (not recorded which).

The CDR3 loop is CASSPGRRYSNQPQHF. CDR3 DNA sequence: TGTGCCAGCAGTCCGGGACGGAGATATAGCAATCAGCCCCAGCATTTT. The V and J genes are TRBV28 and TRBJ1-5; tentatively, D is TRBD1 (5 bases). Germline V gene lookup returns CDR1 MDHEN and CDR2 SYDVKM. Trimming removed 5 bases at V and 0 bases at J, with 14 bases between. The CDR3 runs to 16 residues.